This TCR beta chain was profiled in a study of cytomegalovirus exposure and HLA in healthy donors (TCRdb year 2017). Background on the whole study: An earlier analysis of roughly 500 of the donors reported about 250 Gb of sequence data and 120 million or so unique TCR beta sequences from 150 million to 200 million T cells. An early release covering about 600 HLA-typed donors comprised about 320 gigabases of sequencing data and 85 million to 100 million unique TCR sequences. Of the 398 genotyped donors, approximately 82% fell in the genetic ancestry cluster associated with self-reported Caucasian donors. The study aimed to test whether signatures of past pathogen exposure could be identified by cataloging public T cell receptors. The study used immunosequencing to profile the T cell repertoires of around 600 subjects and linked those repertoires to cytomegalovirus serostatus. A separate validation cohort of roughly 130 different subjects was used in addition to the roughly 670-subject first cohort. High-throughput TCR immunosequencing, statistical association of individual TCRs with disease status, and machine learning were combined to predict cytomegalovirus infection status. To study patterns of TCR occurrence, a later analysis re-analyzed previously published TCR beta repertoires from several hundred donors and added high-resolution HLA genotyping. Rather than drawing on any new phenotypic data, the later analysis identified candidate immune exposures from TCR beta sequences and the way those sequences occurred across donors. An earlier analysis of roughly 600 of the donors used high-throughput TCR beta sequencing to judge whether each TCR beta V gene segment behaved as functional or pseudogenic. Donor age, sex, ethnicity and CMV serostatus were compiled alongside the repertoire data. A later genetic analysis used genome-wide SNP genotypes for about three fifths of the 666 donors, treating that subset as a discovery cohort. All discovery cohort repertoires had been generated using a single sequencing platform. HLA typing included class I and class II loci at four-digit resolution. Typing coverage varied by locus: about 620-630 donors for A, B, C, DRB1 and DQB1; roughly 510 for DQA1; about 570 for DPA1; roughly 450 for DPB1. Four to six DR-DQ haplotypes were handled as single units for association and clustering, since linkage in the cohort was strong. Across under 500 genotyped donors of the cohort, an average of approximately 240,000 unique TCR beta nucleotide sequences per donor were sequenced, and about a sixth of those sequences were non-productive.

Library method: the immunoSEQ multiplex PCR assay. For the multiplex PCR, a mixture combining 60 forward primers for TCR Vbeta segments and 13 reverse primers for TCR Jbeta segments was used. The CDR3 region of rearranged TCR beta genes was amplified from genomic DNA by a multiplex PCR assay. The amplified TCR beta libraries were sequenced on the Illumina HiSeq System as 87-base-pair reads. Turning to the authors' computational methods: Across the roughly 670 repertoires, a later analysis counted 80 million or so unique TCR beta chains, roughly 11 million of which were shared by at least two donors. Raw reads were error-corrected and collapsed into unique sequences by a nearest-neighbor algorithm in which closely related sequences were merged to remove PCR and sequencing errors. V, D and J gene segments were assigned by aligning CDR3 sequences to IMGT reference sequences. Each retained sequence needed at least a six-nucleotide match to both a V gene segment and a J gene segment. Rearrangements were classified as productive when the CDR3 lacked stop codons and remained in frame with V and J, and all other rearrangements were classified as non-productive. Following IMGT convention, CDR3 was defined as the stretch from the second conserved V-encoded cysteine up to the conserved J-encoded phenylalanine. In an earlier analysis of around 570 of the donors, sequences lacking an unambiguous match to a single V gene segment were excluded. An earlier analysis of a few hundred of the donors classified V segments as functional when productive rearrangements were above 56.7% and as segregating when the standard deviation between donors was above 5%. A statistical classification framework was built to diagnose cytomegalovirus status from the catalog of TCR beta chain sequences. V and J gene assignment, in a later analysis, came from comparing TCR nucleotide sequences with IMGT/GENE-DB human TR gene sequences. A later analysis assigned CDR3 sequences and most-parsimonious VDJ recombination scenarios with the TCRdist pipeline. In a later analysis, each TCR beta chain was defined by its CDR3 amino acid sequence together with its V-gene family, and reads lacking a unique V-gene family were excluded. A later analysis removed 592 highly shared, low-generation-probability nucleotide sequences to deal with suspected cross-contamination and a sequencing artifact. For each public chain, a later analysis derived a clonal expansion index from normalized ranks of inferred template counts within each repertoire. A later analysis computed generation probabilities with a VDJ recombination model fitted to out-of-frame rearrangements, and checked the results against IGoR. Hypergeometric tests were used in a later analysis to score TCR-TCR, TCR-HLA and TCR-CMV co-occurrence, with a repertoire-size bias correction applied to the TCR pairs. To estimate false discovery rates, a later analysis permuted the HLA or CMV assignments 20 times. In a later analysis, co-occurring TCRs were grouped using DBSCAN, with TCRdist sequence similarity added in when clustering inside HLA-allele-positive subsets. Repertoires with fewer than 30,000 or more than 120,000 public chains were left out of co-occurrence clustering, as were four to six repertoires with anomalous nucleotide sharing. The immuneACCESS repertoire file appears here via TCRdb, limited to in-frame rearrangements. These files lack a portion of the clones; in checked studies, under half of the deficit traces to unresolved V genes, and the cause of the others is not known. V and J calls and clone size are given by that table; D and trimming were obtained from the DNA. Present in this sample are approximately 150,000 clones, over 70% of which were seen just once. The ten largest clones take up approximately 2.8% of the sample.

Findings and caveats that apply to the study as a whole: A cluster of highly shared sequence variants was judged likely to represent a technical artifact of the sequencing pipeline. A few of the identified cytomegalovirus-associated TCR beta chains were confirmed in vitro to be specific for cytomegalovirus antigens. In a later analysis, several top co-occurrence clusters were reported to appear linked to parvovirus B19, influenza, CMV and Epstein-Barr virus. Compared with the roughly 700-donor mean, donors in an Asian-associated ancestry cluster had fewer N-insertions in productive TCRs, according to a later genetic analysis. Linkage disequilibrium might explain the correlated functional status among segregating V segments, but an unknown experimental factor could not be ruled out. A further reported finding was that TCR beta sequences accurately predicted the HLA-A and HLA-B alleles for most subjects in the first cohort. Only TCR beta chains were sequenced in this cohort, and the absence of alpha or paired-chain data limited detectable features. The authors suggested that the approach could potentially be generalized to other disease states and immunological phenotypes. Most TCR sequences were observed very rarely across donors, whereas some public TCRs were present in many individuals. Because HLA typing was unavailable for some donors at each locus, only the typed subset was used in association tests. Cytomegalovirus status was reported to be diagnosed by the classifier with high specificity and sensitivity in both the original and validation cohorts. V-gene and J-gene trimming of TCR beta chains was associated with a missense DCLRE1C variant in a later genetic analysis, and the association was replicated in an independent cohort. In a later analysis, the rate of TCR association differed among HLA loci, with DRB1 alleles having the most associated TCRs and HLA-C alleles having the fewest. At a false discovery rate of 0.05, a later analysis linked 16,951 TCR beta sequences to specific HLA alleles. Compared with equally common non-associated chains, HLA-associated TCR beta chains in a later analysis were more clonally expanded and had lower generation probabilities. Presence/absence analyses assumed roughly uniform sequencing depth across donors, an assumption that may not hold. Over 15 rarely observed V segments, including chromosome 9 orphons, were excluded from the earlier analysis of several hundred of the donors because counts were too low. In an earlier analysis of more than 450 of the donors, most TCR beta V segments were observed in productive rearrangements about 87% or about 30% of the time, broadly matching IMGT annotations. When HLA alleles, especially DR and DQ, strongly co-occurred, TCR associations were difficult to assign to individual alleles. According to a later analysis, most CMV-associated TCR beta chains appeared to be HLA-restricted, and the HLA associations seemed to be driven largely by CMV exposure. Immune exposure information for the cohort was limited to CMV serostatus. A total of fewer than 200 TCR beta chains were listed by the study as associated with cytomegalovirus.

Turning to this clone: Its target antigen remains unknown. No base qualities exist here, and no much larger clone lies one base off it.

The cohort comprised 710 or so healthy bone marrow donors. All cohort members were sampled while nominally healthy, although unrecorded immune exposures were likely present. The donor tested CMV seronegative and was one of the 352 seronegative cohort members. A peripheral blood sample was collected from each donor, and TCR beta sequencing was performed on peripheral blood mononuclear cells. Genomic DNA extraction from the blood cell samples was performed with the Qiagen DNeasy Blood Extraction Kit. This TCR was sampled from a male donor in good health and CMV-seronegative. The sequencing input was PBMCs.

The CDR3 corresponds to CASSPPTRGGSYEQYF. In nucleotides, the sequence is TGTGCCAGCTCACCACCCACCCGGGGAGGCTCCTACGAGCAGTACTTC. This receptor chain uses TRBV18 and TRBJ2-7, and possibly TRBD2, on 6 matching bases. V sheds 0 bases and J sheds 0 bases, leaving 12 bases between their ends. CDR1 and CDR2, per the germline V gene, are KGHSH and LQKENI. Spanning cysteine to phenylalanine, the CDR3 consists of 16 amino acids. Only the CDR3 portion is preserved as DNA: 48 bases, with reading frame beginning at the first base. The variable domain in full, with residues beyond the CDR3 obtained from the reference TRBV18 and TRBJ2-7 genes, is NAGVMQNPRHLVRRRGQEARLRCSPMKGHSHVYWYRQLPEEGLKFMVYLQKENIIDESGMPKERFSAEFPKEGPSILRIQQVVRGDSAAYFCASSPPTRGGSYEQYFGPGTRLTVT.